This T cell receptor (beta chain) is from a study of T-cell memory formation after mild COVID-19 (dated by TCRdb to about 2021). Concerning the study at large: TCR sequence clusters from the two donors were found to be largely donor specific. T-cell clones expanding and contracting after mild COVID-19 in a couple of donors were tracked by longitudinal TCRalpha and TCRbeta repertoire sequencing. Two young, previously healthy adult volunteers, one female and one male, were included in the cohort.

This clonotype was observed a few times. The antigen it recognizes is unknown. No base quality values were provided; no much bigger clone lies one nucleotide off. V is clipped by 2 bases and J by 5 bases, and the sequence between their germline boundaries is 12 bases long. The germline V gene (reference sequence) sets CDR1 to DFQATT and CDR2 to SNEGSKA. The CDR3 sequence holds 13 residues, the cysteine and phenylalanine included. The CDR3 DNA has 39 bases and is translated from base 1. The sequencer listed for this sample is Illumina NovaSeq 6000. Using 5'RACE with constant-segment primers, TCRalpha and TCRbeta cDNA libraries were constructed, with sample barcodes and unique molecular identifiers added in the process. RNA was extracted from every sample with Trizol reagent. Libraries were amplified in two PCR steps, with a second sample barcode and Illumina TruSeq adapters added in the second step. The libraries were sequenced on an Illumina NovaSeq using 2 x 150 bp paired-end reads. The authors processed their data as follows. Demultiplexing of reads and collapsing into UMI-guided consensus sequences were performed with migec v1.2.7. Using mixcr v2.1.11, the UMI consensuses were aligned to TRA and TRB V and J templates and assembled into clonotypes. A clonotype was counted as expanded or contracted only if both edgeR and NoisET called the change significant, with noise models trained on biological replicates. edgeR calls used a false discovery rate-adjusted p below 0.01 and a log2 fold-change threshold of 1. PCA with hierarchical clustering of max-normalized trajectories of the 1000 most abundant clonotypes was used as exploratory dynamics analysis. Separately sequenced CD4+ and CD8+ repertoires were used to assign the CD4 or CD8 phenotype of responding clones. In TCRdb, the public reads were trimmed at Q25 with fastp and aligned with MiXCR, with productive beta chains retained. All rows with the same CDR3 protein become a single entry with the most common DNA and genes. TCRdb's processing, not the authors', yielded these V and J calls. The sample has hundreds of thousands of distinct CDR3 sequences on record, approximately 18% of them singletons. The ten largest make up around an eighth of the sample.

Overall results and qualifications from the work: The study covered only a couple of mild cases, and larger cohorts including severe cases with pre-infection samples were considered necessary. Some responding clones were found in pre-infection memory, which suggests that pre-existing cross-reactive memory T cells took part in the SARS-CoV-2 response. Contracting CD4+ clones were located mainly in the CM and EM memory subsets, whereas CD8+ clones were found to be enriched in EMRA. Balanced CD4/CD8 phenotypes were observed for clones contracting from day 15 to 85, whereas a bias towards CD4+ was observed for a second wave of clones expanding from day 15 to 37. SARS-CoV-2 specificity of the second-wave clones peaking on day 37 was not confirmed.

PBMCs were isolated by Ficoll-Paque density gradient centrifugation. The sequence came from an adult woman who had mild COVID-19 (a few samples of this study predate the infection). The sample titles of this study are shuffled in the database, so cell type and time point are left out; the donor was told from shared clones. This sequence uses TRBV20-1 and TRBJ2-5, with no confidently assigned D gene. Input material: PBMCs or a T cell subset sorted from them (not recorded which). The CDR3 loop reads CSARSLGFETQYF. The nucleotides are TGCAGTGCTAGAAGTCTGGGCTTCGAGACCCAGTACTTC.